This TCR beta chain was captured in a study of T cell responses to AZD1222 COVID-19 vaccine (dated by TCRdb to about 2021). Broadly, across the study: TCR sequencing was performed for 230 to 250 trial participants, of whom roughly 200 were given two doses of AZD1222 and around 25 were given two doses of MenACWY control vaccine. Enrollment into the trials was organized by age into subgroups of 18-55, 56-69 and 70-plus years, and those subgroups contained about 160, 30 and 59 TCR-sequenced participants, respectively.

Study-wide conclusions, independent of this receptor: The 56-69-year group was small, and its depth increase did not reach significance, likely because of low power. Participants were mostly white British and included more females than males, and it was suggested by the authors that clonal diversity may have been underestimated. No day 14 peak-response samples were available, so repertoires were characterized only after the peak T cell response. Nearly half of unique spike-specific TCRs reportedly recognized epitopes outside regions mutated in the B.1.351 and B.1.1.7 variants. Vaccine-associated CD4 TCRs spanned the whole spike protein, with dominant responses in regions 160-218 and 743-854. After two AZD1222 doses, both the breadth and the depth of spike-specific TCRs were significantly higher than at day 0 and than in MenACWY recipients. Conclusions about previously exposed vaccinees were limited because only a handful of AZD1222 recipients were SARS-CoV-2 seropositive at baseline.

The CDR3 regions of human TCRbeta chains were subjected to immunosequencing. The study's own analysis went as follows. TCRs in the repertoires were compared against a reference library of SARS-CoV-2-specific TCRs that had been generated with the MIRA antigen-specificity platform. Breadth meant the fraction of unique TCRs that were SARS-CoV-2-associated, whereas depth meant the fraction of total T cells that were SARS-CoV-2-associated. Using the MIRA data, each spike-specific TCR was mapped to the spike region that the TCR reacts to and placed in a CD4 or CD8 class. Log10-transformed breadth and depth values were compared by one-way ANOVA with Sidak's multiple comparisons tests. In its TCRdb copy, this immuneACCESS table keeps in-frame sequences only and misses some clones. Where compared with another copy, unresolved V genes explain less than half of these, and the others have no known cause. That table furnishes V, J and clone size, whereas the DNA furnished D and trimming. The sample table lists about 110,000 clones, about 90% of them with a count of one. The biggest ten clones account for over 7.5% of the sample.

Reading from cysteine to phenylalanine, the CDR3 counts 15 amino acids. Solely the CDR3 DNA is kept, with 45 bases framed from the first base. The germline V gene yields SGDLS for CDR1 and YYNGEE for CDR2. Unmatched junction bases come to 1, with V trimmed by 3 bases and J by 1 base. A remark on this clone: Its cognate antigen has yet to be identified. Qualities for individual bases were not recorded, and no much larger clone is one base off.

The sample's time point label, decoded: about 28 days (+/-7) after the second vaccine dose. AZD1222 recipients whose second dose came at about 4 weeks and those whose second dose came at about 12 weeks were combined into one group, since spike-specific TCR depth and breadth did not differ between the two schedules. Samples from vaccinated people were obtained from the UK trials COV001 and COV002, which included a single-blind randomized controlled phase 2/3 trial of AZD1222 (ChAdOx1 nCoV-19) in healthy adults. For TCRbeta chain sequencing, PBMC samples from trial participants were taken at day 0 and at day 28 after the second dose.

This sequence was found in an adult who received the AZD1222 COVID-19 vaccine. The sequence joins TRBV9 to TRBJ2-2, and 9 junctional nucleotides match TRBD2. Sequenced here: peripheral blood, sampled 28 days after the second AZD1222 dose. The nucleotide sequence reads TGTGCCAGCAGCGAGCGGGGGGAGAACACCGGGGAGCTGTTTTTT. Protein translation: CASSERGENTGELFF.